This T cell receptor beta chain was identified in a study of long-term antiretroviral therapy in people with HIV (dated 2022 in TCRdb). With respect to the entire study: Collection of the earliest samples took place about a decade ahead of the 2015 WHO recommendation for immediate ART, at a time when ART was typically delayed until CD4 counts fell. From 30 to 35 adults with confirmed HIV infection, the cohort provided some 200 cryopreserved PBMC samples, gathered serially across a mean of about 6 years (range 1-12). A retrospective serial study tested whether ART initiation and durable HIV suppression were associated with changes in peripheral blood TRB repertoire composition and diversity. Among the 25 to 30 participants with HIV, eleven to twelve were female. No cross-contamination during QIAcube processing was seen in test extractions of a monoclonal T-cell line run alongside 30 to 35 polyclonal samples.

The full study reports these points: Starting ART was linked to a significant rise in TRB diversity, yet even after long-term ART the diversity remained significantly lower than in transplant donor controls. Because pre-ART samples had limited cell numbers, unsorted PBMC were profiled rather than sorted CD4+ and CD8+ T cells. CDR3 length ranges in HIV repertoires were narrower than in controls, and network structure suggested an antigen-experienced repertoire with only a slight naive shift after ART. The samples span the years 2004 to 2017, and the ART regimens used may be less effective than current regimens. Expanded TRB clones identified before ART initiation dominated the repertoire at all time points, although this dominance fluctuated and declined in many PLHIV after ART. Since PBMC availability was limited, sequencing covered only the TCR beta chain, with no alpha chain pairing. No data were available on ART adherence, viral resistance or therapy changes, limiting inferences about post-ART repertoire changes.

The germline V gene specifies SNHLY as CDR1 and FYNNEI as CDR2. From the cysteine through the phenylalanine, the CDR3 covers 13 amino acids. Only the CDR3 portion is preserved as DNA: 39 bases, with reading frame beginning at the first base. Deletion took 8 bases off V and 4 bases off J, with a span of 13 bases between the germline ends. To be included, a participant needed at least one PBMC sample from before ART initiation plus at least two post-ART samples. All participants with HIV were treated in the United States of America. Before DNA extraction, cryopreserved samples containing roughly 0.9-11 million PBMC were thawed and washed. At the time of the earliest PBMC sample for each participant with HIV, ages ranged from about 20 to 54 years. Each participant contributed PBMC samples from 1-4 timepoints before ART initiation and 2-8 timepoints after ART initiation, with a median of 7 samples. For every participant, serial HIV viral load, CD4+ T-cell count, ART history and demographic data were obtained. A Qiagen kit on a QIAcube was used to extract genomic DNA from unsorted PBMC, with samples processed in batches of 12.

Concerning this clone itself: Its target antigen remains unknown. No qualities accompany the bases; no much larger clone lies one base away.

The immunoSEQ hsTCRB v3.0 assay was used at survey level resolution to sequence the TRB variable region. The targeted TRB sequencing depth was roughly 40,000-55,000 T-cell genomes per sample. Pooled TRB libraries were sequenced on an Illumina MiSeq with a v3 150-cycle kit. Turning to the authors' computational methods: Repertoire analysis ran in R within a reproducible Nextflow workflow covering QC, data transformation and analysis. LymphoSeq2, an R package for exploring AIRR-Seq data, was used to implement the custom analyses. Four samples that yielded fewer than 5000 total TRB sequences were excluded, so that approximately 200 HIV repertoires were analyzed. Among the roughly 200 retained HIV repertoires, 55 to 60 were collected before ART initiation and 129 after ART initiation. Repertoires were downsampled to 5000 TRB nucleotide sequences, with summary statistics averaged over 100 downsampling iterations. The analysis kept only TRB sequences whose CDR3 regions were at least seven amino acids long. Diversity was assessed using a clonality score derived from Shannon entropy and using the Gini coefficient. Repertoire networks linked the top 5000 CDR3 amino acid sequences whenever two sequences differed by an edit distance of one. For TRB CDR3 amino acid sequences, GLIPH2 was used to predict antigen specificity groups and MHC restriction. To flag known CMV, EBV, HIV or tissue antigen associations, CDR3 amino acid sequences were matched against VDJdb and McPAS-TCR. Pre-ART, post-ART and control groups were compared with Wilcoxon signed-rank tests and Holm-Bonferroni correction. TCRdb carries this immuneACCESS record with in-frame sequences only. Its versions omit some clonotypes, under half of them owing to an unresolved V gene in the studies checked, with the rest unexplained. Clone size and the V and J calls come from that table; the DNA yielded D and trimming. Recorded for this sample are 15,000 to 20,000 clones; about four fifths of them occurred a single time. The ten largest clones take up under 7.5% of the sample.

The clonotype was recovered from a man between 18 and 29 years old with HIV. Rearrangement joined TRBV2 to TRBJ2-3, with the D gene uncertain. The material sequenced was unsorted PBMCs, taken at the start of antiretroviral therapy, before treatment. The sequence in DNA is TGTGCCAGCTCCCCTGGGCCACCAGATACGCAGTATTTT. It codes for CASSPGPPDTQYF. Where the CDR3 stops, the reference TRBV2 and TRBJ2-3 genes take over; the full variable domain is EPEVTQTPSHQVTQMGQEVILRCVPISNHLYFYWYRQILGQKVEFLVSFYNNEISEKSEIFDDQFSVERPDGSNFTLKIRSTKLEDSAMYFCASSPGPPDTQYFGPGTRLTVL.